This entry features one T cell receptor (beta chain) sequence. V was trimmed by 8 bases and J by 3 bases, leaving 10 bases between them. The CDR3 has 13 residues. The germline V gene has CDR1 SGHDN and CDR2 FVKESK. This record comes from a study of T cell changes during pregnancy in multiple sclerosis. The protocol was immunoSEQ multiplex PCR, while the TCRdb copy is restricted to in-frame clones and leaves out a portion. This table has about 80,000 clones, just over 90% appearing once. Sequenced here: peripheral blood, sampled before pregnancy. The chain recombines TRBV14 with TRBJ2-2; D may be TRBD2 (6 bases). This clonotype was obtained from a female donor with multiple sclerosis, enrolled in a pregnancy study. The DNA of the CDR3 is TGTGCCAGCGCCCGGGGGTACACCGGGGAGCTGTTTTTT. Translated: CASARGYTGELFF.